Listed below are T cell receptor beta chains from one sample, sequenced in a study of molecular identifiers for immune sequencing clone quantification. From the PCR reads, TCRdb called clonotypes with MiXCR, one entry per CDR3 protein. The sample carries nearly 650,000 distinct CDR3 sequences, around 25% recorded once. The sequenced material came from naive CD8+ T cells from blood, with Jurkat cell RNA spiked in. The origin of the receptors is a human donor in good health. Some libraries in this study had Jurkat cell RNA spiked in. Both conserved end residues are part of each CDR3. D genes are given only for firm matches.

V gene: TRBV24-1; J gene: TRBJ1-5; CDR3 length: 13; D gene: NA; CDR3 protein: CATSDLDGQPQHF
V gene: TRBV30; J gene: TRBJ2-3; CDR3 length: 13; D gene: TRBD2; CDR3 protein: CAQTSAGTDTQYF
V gene: TRBV20-1; J gene: TRBJ2-7; CDR3 length: 12; D gene: TRBD2; CDR3 protein: CSARSGSDEQYF
V gene: TRBV7-9; J gene: TRBJ2-7; CDR3 length: 14; D gene: TRBD2; CDR3 protein: CASRGKREAYEQYF
V gene: TRBV27; J gene: TRBJ2-1; CDR3 length: 16; D gene: TRBD2; CDR3 protein: CASSSGLAGEVDEQFF
V gene: TRBV5-1; J gene: TRBJ1-1; CDR3 length: 17; D gene: NA; CDR3 protein: CPSSEGGGFAMSTEAFF
V gene: TRBV12-3/TRBV12-4; J gene: TRBJ2-1; CDR3 length: 17; D gene: TRBD2; CDR3 protein: CASSVGTSGGSYNEQFF
V gene: TRBV6-2/TRBV6-3; J gene: TRBJ1-6; CDR3 length: 13; D gene: NA; CDR3 protein: CASSPGHHTPLPF
V gene: TRBV3-1; J gene: TRBJ2-7; CDR3 length: 16; D gene: TRBD2; CDR3 protein: CASSQVTPGTTYEQYF
V gene: TRBV20-1; J gene: TRBJ2-7; CDR3 length: 14; D gene: TRBD2; CDR3 protein: CSAIAGVNPYEQYF
V gene: TRBV18; J gene: TRBJ2-7; CDR3 length: 13; D gene: NA; CDR3 protein: CASSPPDHYEQYF
V gene: TRBV19; J gene: TRBJ2-1; CDR3 length: 13; D gene: NA; CDR3 protein: CASLSRLYNEQFF
V gene: TRBV2; J gene: TRBJ1-6; CDR3 length: 16; D gene: NA; CDR3 protein: CASSEAAGNPGSPLHF
V gene: TRBV4-1; J gene: TRBJ1-1; CDR3 length: 15; D gene: TRBD1; CDR3 protein: CASSQEQGAGTEAFF
V gene: TRBV27; J gene: TRBJ2-7; CDR3 length: 16; D gene: TRBD2; CDR3 protein: CASSGKPSGHSYEQYF
V gene: TRBV7-8; J gene: TRBJ1-5; CDR3 length: 14; D gene: NA; CDR3 protein: CASSFGGVTQPQHF
V gene: TRBV18; J gene: TRBJ2-3; CDR3 length: 14; D gene: NA; CDR3 protein: CASSLDTNTDTQYF
V gene: TRBV3-1; J gene: TRBJ2-1; CDR3 length: 17; D gene: TRBD2; CDR3 protein: CASSQVLVREFWGEQFF
V gene: TRBV11-2; J gene: TRBJ1-6; CDR3 length: 16; D gene: TRBD1; CDR3 protein: CASSLDRTGHNSPLHF
V gene: TRBV7-9; J gene: TRBJ1-4; CDR3 length: 15; D gene: TRBD1; CDR3 protein: CASSLRDRGYEKLFF
V gene: TRBV6-2/TRBV6-3; J gene: TRBJ2-4; CDR3 length: 14; D gene: NA; CDR3 protein: CASSYNEWGNIQYF
V gene: TRBV3-1; J gene: TRBJ2-2; CDR3 length: 13; D gene: NA; CDR3 protein: CASSQDLSGELFF
V gene: TRBV20-1; J gene: TRBJ2-2; CDR3 length: 15; D gene: TRBD1; CDR3 protein: CSVPKGTGLTGELFF
V gene: TRBV20-1; J gene: TRBJ2-3; CDR3 length: 15; D gene: TRBD2; CDR3 protein: CSARQREGRTDTQYF
V gene: TRBV12-3/TRBV12-4; J gene: TRBJ2-5; CDR3 length: 15; D gene: TRBD2; CDR3 protein: CASSLGREDRETQYF
V gene: TRBV29-1; J gene: TRBJ2-2; CDR3 length: 16; D gene: NA; CDR3 protein: CSVEEVTTGYGGELVF
V gene: TRBV7-9; J gene: TRBJ2-3; CDR3 length: 17; D gene: TRBD2; CDR3 protein: CASSPGWAGGGTDTQYF
V gene: TRBV12-3/TRBV12-4; J gene: TRBJ2-7; CDR3 length: 12; D gene: NA; CDR3 protein: CASSLAGDEQYF
V gene: TRBV27; J gene: TRBJ2-7; CDR3 length: 15; D gene: TRBD2; CDR3 protein: CASSTSGGLAYEQYF
V gene: TRBV6-1; J gene: TRBJ1-1; CDR3 length: 19; D gene: NA; CDR3 protein: CASRKGRVGGISTNTEAFF
V gene: TRBV3-2; J gene: TRBJ2-7; CDR3 length: 15; D gene: NA; CDR3 protein: CASSQPPSANYEQYF